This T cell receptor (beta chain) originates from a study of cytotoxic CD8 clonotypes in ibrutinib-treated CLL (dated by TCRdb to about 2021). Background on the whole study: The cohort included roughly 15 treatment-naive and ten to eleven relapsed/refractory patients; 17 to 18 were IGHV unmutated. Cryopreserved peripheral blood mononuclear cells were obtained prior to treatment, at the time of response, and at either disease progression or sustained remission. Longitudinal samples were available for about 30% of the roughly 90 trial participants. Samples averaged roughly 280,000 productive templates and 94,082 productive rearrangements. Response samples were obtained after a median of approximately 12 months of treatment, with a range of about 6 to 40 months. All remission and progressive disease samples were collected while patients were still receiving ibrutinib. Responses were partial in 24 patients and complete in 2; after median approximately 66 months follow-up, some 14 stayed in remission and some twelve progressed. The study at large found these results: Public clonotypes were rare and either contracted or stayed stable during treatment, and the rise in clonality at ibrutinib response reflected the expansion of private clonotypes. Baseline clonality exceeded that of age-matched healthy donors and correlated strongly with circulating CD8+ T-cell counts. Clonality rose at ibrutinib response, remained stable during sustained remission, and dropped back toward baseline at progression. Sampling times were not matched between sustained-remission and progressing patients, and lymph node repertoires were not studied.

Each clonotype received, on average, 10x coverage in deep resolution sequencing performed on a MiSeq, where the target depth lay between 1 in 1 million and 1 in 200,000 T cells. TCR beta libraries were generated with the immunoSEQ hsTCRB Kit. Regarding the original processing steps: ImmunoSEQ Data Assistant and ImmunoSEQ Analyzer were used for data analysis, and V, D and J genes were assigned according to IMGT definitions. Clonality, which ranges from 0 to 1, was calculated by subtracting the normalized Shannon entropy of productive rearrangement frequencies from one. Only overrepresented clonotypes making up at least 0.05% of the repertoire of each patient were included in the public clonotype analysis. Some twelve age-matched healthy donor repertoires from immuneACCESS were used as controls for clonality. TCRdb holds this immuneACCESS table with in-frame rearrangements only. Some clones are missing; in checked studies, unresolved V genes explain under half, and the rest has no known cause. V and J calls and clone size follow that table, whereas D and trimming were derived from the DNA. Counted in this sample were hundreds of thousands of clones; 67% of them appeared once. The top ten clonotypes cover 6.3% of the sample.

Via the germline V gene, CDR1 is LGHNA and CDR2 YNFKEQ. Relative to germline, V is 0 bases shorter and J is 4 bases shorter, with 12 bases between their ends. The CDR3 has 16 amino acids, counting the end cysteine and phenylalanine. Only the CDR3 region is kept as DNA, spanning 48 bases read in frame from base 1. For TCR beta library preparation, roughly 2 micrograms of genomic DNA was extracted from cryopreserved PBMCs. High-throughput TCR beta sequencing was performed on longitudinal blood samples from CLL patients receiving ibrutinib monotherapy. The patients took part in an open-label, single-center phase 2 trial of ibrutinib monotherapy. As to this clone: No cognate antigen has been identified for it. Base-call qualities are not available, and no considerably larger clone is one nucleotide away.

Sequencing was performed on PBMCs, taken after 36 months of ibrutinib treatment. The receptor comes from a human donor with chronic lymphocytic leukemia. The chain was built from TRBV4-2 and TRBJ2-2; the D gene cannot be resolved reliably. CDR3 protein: CASSQELSAGTGELFF. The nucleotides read TGTGCCAGCAGCCAAGAGCTGTCAGCCGGCACCGGGGAGCTGTTTTTT.